These T cell receptor beta chains were read from a single sample in a study of blood T cell repertoires in COVID-19. Clones were sequenced by immunoSEQ multiplex PCR, and TCRdb holds only the in-frame ones, with some missing. The sample lists about 190,000 clones, approximately 80% occurring once. Sequenced: peripheral blood. The receptors come from a man aged 45-65 years who had recovered from COVID-19. CDR3s include the opening cysteine and the closing phenylalanine or tryptophan. The D gene is left open where the match is weak. Rows give clone size only sometimes, using once, few, many, or a class for an expanded clone.

TRBV7-6,-,TRBJ1-2,once,TGTGCCAGCAGCTTAGAACAGGGTGGCGGCTACACCTTC,CASSLEQGGGYTF
TRBV4-3,-,TRBJ2-1,-,TGCGCCAGCAGCCAAGGTCGCCTAAACAATGAGCAGTTCTTC,CASSQGRLNNEQFF
TRBV19,TRBD1,TRBJ2-3,-,TGTGCCAGTAGTATGGATCGGGGACAGCGCACAGATACGCAGTATTTT,CASSMDRGQRTDTQYF
TRBV29-1,TRBD1,TRBJ1-2,-,TGCAGCGTCCCAAAACAGGGGTCCTTTGGCTACACCTTC,CSVPKQGSFGYTF
TRBV28,TRBD2,TRBJ2-1,-,TGTGCCAGTCGGGGGCGGGAGGGATACAATGAGCAGTTCTTC,CASRGREGYNEQFF
TRBV6-5,TRBD1,TRBJ1-6,-,TGTGCCAGCAGTTTTACGACAGGGAGTAATTCACCCCTCCACTTT,CASSFTTGSNSPLHF
TRBV7-2,TRBD2,TRBJ2-7,-,TGTGCCAGCAGCTTAGTGGGACTAGACGAGCAGTACTTC,CASSLVGLDEQYF
TRBV30,-,TRBJ1-2,-,TGTGCCTGGAGTGTACTAGGACAGACACTCTATGGCTACACCTTC,CAWSVLGQTLYGYTF
TRBV5-1,TRBD1,TRBJ2-5,-,TGCGCCAGCAGCCTAGGGACAGTTCAAGAGACCCAGTACTTC,CASSLGTVQETQYF
TRBV5-4,-,TRBJ2-3,-,TGTGCCAGCAGCTCCCCATCCACAGATACGCAGTATTTT,CASSSPSTDTQYF
TRBV7-9,-,TRBJ2-7,-,TGTGCCAGCAGCTTAGGACCGGGGATCAACTACGAGCAGTACTTC,CASSLGPGINYEQYF
TRBV5-1,TRBD2,TRBJ2-7,-,TGCGCCAGCAGCCCCCTCGCGGGAGGGTCCTACGAGCAGTACTTC,CASSPLAGGSYEQYF
TRBV7-2,-,TRBJ2-7,-,TGTGCCAGCAGCTTAGGCGGCCCCTCCTACGAGCAGTACTTC,CASSLGGPSYEQYF
TRBV7-9,TRBD2,TRBJ2-1,-,TGTGCCAGCAGCCCAGGACTAGCGGGAGGGAATGAGCAGTTCTTC,CASSPGLAGGNEQFF
TRBV5-1,TRBD2,TRBJ2-3,-,TGCGCCAGCAGCTGGGCACTAGCGGGAGGGCCAGATACGCAGTATTTT,CASSWALAGGPDTQYF